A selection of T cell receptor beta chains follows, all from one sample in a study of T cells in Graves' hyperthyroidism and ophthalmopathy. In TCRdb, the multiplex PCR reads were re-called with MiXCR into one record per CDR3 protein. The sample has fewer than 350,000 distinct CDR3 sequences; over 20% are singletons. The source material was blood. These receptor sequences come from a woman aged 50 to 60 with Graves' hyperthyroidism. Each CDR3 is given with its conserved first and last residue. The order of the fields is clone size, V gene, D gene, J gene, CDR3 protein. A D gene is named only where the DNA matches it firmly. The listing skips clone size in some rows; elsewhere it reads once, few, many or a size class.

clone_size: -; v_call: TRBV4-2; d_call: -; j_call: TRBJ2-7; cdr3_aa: CASSQISRVYEQYF
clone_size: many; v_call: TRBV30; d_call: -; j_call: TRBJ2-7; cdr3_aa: CAWSVRQGSNEQYF
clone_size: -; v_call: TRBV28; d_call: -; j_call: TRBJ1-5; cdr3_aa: CASSPPSLPPYSNQPQHF
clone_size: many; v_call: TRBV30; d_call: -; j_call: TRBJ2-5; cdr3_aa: CAWSVVQETQYF
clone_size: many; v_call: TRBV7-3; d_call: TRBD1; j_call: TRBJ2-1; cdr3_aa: CASSITRDRDYNEQFF
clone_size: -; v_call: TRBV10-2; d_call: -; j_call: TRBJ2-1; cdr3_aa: CASRLTHSSYNEQFF
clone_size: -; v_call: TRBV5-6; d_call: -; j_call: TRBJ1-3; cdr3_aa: CASSLSPSSTGNTIYF
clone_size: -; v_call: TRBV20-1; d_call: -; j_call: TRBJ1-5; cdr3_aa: CSALDSSNQPQHF
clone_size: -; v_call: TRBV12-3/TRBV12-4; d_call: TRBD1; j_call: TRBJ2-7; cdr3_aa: CASSSWDRYYEQYF
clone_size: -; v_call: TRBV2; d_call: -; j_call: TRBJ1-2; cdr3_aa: CASSYQATNYGYTF
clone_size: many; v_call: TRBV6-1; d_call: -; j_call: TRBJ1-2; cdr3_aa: CASSEARGLGSGYTF
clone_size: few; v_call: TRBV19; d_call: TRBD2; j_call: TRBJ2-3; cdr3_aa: CASSIDSGTSGTTDTQYF
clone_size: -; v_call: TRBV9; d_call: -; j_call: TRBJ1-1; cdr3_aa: CASSVRDAKAEAFF
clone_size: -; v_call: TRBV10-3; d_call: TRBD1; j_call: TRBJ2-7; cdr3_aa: CASNHRGPTYEQYF
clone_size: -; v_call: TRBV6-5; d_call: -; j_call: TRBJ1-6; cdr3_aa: CASSYQGPGKGNSPLHF
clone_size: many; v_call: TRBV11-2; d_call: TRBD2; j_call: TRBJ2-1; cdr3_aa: CASSLSSGTYNEQFF
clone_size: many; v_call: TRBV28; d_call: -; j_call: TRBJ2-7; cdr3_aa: CASSLRDGGEQYF
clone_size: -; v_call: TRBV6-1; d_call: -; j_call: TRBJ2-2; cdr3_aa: CASSGRGGGELFF
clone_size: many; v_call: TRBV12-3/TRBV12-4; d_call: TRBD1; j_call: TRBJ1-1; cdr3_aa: CASSSLGGLNTEAFF
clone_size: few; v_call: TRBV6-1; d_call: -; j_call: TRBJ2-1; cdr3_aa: CASSMGEWSSYNEQFF
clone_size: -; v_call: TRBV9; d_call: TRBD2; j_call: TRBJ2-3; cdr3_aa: CASSGREPSRNTQYF
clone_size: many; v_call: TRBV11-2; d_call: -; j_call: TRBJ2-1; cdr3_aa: CASSFVANRGNEQFF
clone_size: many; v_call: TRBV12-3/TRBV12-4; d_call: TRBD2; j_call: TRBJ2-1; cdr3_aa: CASIKLAGVDNEQFF
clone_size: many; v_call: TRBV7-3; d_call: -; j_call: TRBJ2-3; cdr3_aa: CASSSGGVGDTQYF
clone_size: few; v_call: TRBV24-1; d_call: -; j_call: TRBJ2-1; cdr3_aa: CATSVGVSYNEQFF
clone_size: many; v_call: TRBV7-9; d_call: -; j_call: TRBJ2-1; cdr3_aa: CASSRVNSYNEQFF
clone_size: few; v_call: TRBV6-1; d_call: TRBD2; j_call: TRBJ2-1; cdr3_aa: CASSEGLAGGIYNEQFF
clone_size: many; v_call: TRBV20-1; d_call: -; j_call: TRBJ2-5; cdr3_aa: CSTCRDDQETQYF
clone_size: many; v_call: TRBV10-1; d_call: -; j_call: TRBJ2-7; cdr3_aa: CAAWAPDRSYEQYF
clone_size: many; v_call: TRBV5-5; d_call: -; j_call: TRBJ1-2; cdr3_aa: CASSLSHGTNYGYTF
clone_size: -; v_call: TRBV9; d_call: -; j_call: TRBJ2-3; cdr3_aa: CASSVLEASTDTQCF
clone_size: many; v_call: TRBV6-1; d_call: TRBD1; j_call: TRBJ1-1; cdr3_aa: CASSQNDRVNTEAFF
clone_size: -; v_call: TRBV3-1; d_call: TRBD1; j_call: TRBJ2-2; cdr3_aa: CASQQGGAGELFF
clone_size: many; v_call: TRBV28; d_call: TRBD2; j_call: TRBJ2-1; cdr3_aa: CASSLLASGRHNEQFF
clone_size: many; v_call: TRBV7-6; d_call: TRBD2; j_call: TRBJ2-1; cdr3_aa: CASSLVPQGGGYNEQFF
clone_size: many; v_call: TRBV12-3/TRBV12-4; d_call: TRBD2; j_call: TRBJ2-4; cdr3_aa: CASSNAGGLIQYF
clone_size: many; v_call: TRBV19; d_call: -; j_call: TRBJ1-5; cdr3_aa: CASSKRHSNQPQHF
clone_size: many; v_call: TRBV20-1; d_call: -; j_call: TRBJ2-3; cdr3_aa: CSAQWGAVDTQYF
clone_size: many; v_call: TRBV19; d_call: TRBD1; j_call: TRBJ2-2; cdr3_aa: CASSETGRVNTGELFF
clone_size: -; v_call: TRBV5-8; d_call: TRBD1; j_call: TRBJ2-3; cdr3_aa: CASSYGTGASTDTQYF
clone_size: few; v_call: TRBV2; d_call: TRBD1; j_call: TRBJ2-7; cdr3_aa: CASSVGQGDEQYF
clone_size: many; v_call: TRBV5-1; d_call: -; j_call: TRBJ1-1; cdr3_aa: CASSLGAELNTEAFF
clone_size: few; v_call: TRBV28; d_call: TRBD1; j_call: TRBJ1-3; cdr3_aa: CASSLRTGASSGTTIYF
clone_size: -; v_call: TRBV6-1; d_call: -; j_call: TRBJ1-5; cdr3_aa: CASNNAGFRGNQPQHF
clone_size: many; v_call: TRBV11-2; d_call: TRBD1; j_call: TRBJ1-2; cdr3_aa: CASRRTRTGNYGYTF
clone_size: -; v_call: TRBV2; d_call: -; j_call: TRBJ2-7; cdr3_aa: CASSPAARGLSYEQYF
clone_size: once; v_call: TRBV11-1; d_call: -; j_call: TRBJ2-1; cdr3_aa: CASSLLGGPQFF
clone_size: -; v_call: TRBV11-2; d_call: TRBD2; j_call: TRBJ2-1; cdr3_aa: CASSLGAVAGFNEQFF
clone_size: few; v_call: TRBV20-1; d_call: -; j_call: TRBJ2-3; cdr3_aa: CSARDARLSDTQYF
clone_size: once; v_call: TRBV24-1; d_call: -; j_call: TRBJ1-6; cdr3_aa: CATSDKGDFGQYNSPLHF
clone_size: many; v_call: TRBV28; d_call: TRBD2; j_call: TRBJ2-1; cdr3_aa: CASLAGADEQFF
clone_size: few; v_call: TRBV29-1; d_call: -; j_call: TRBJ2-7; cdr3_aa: CSVGRDYEQYF
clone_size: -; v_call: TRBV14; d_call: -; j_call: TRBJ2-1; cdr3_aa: CASSRSQSPNNEQFF
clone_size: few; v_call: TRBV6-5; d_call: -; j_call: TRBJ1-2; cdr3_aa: CASSYSSGAGGYTF
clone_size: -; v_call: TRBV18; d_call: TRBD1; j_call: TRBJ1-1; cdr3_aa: CASSLSGTVNTEAFF
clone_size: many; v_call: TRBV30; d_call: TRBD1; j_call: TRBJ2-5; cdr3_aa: CAWTDRAISKTQYF
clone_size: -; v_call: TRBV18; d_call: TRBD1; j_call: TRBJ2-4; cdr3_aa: CASSPQGQGSNIQYF
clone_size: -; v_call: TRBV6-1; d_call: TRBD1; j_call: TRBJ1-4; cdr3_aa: CASSDRGTNEKLFF
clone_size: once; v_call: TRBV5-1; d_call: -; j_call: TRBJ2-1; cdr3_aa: CASSLVRQADEQFF
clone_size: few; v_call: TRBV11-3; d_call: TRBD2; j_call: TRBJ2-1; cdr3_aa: CASSLSGVDDEQFF